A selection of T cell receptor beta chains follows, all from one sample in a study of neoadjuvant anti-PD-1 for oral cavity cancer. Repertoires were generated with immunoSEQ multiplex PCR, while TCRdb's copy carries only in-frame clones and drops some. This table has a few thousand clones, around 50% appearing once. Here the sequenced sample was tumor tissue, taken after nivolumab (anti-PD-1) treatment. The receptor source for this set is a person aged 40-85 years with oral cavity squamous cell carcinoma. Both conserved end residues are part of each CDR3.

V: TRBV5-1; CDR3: CASSTNQGSSYNEQFF
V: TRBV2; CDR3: CASSDSYGYTF
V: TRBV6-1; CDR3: CASSYTEAFF
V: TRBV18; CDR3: CASSPAVGAGGKEQYF
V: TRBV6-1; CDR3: CASPGRMNTEAFF
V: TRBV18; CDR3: CASSPPRHTTGELFF
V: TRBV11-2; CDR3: CASSEGGQGFRKLFF
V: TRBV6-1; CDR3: CASSVAGGRENIQYF
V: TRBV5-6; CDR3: CASSPGTPYEQYF
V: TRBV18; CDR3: CASSPGGAFNEKLFF
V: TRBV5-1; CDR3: CASSLIAVTYEQYF
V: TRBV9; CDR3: CASSVRQASTDTQYF
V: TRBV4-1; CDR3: CASSYLRENYEQYF
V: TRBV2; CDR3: CASKEGLAGGETQYF
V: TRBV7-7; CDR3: CASSSSRGTGELFF
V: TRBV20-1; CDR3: CSGRERDEQFF
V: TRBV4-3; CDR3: CASSPPLAGPYEQYF
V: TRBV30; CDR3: CAWSVPWGTSNQPQHF
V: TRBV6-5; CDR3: CATLLGTEQYF
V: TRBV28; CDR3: CASSRTGGRGNTEAFF
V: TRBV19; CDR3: CASTGGMNTGELFF
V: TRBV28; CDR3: CASRPSGTGGNEAFF
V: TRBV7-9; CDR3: CASSLGGDTEAFF
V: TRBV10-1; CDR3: CASSDRNEQFF
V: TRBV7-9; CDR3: CASNLRTSGYNEQFF
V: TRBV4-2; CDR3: CASSQDLARLAQYF
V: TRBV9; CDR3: CASSLSGTSGYSYEQYF
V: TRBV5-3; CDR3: CARHPRQGLFFAGELFF
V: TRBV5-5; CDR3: CASSRDTNTEAFF
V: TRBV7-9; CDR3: CASSHTGQGANEQFF
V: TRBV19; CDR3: CASSLQGKNYGYTF
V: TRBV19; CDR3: CASRAGQNNEQYF
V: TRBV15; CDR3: CATSRDLTGGYEQYF
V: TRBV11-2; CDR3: CASSLVRAPNEKLFF
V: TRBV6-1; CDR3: CASSEFPPSSYNSPLHF
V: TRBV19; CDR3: CASSMDPGLFQYEQYF
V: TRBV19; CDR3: CALPKRGANQETQYF
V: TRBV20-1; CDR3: CSAAVGNTIYF
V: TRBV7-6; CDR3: CASSPFSRTDEQFF
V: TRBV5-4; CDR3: CASSLRQGDNSPLHF
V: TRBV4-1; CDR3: CATGTPGRNEQFF
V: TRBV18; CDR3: CASSRRPANTEAFF
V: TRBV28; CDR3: CASRVGRNEQFF
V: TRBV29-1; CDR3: CSVFLSYNEQFF
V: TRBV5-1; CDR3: CASSPQGAYGYTF
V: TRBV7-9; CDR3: CASSLSSSYEQYF
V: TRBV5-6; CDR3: CASSSPDRGTQYF
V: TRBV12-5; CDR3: CASGSQGLRAGELFF
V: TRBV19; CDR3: CASSMTSGGTGELFF
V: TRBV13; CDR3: CASSARLAGAYEQYF
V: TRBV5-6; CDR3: CASSVRRTEYNEQFF
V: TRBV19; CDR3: CASRGGGSGYTF
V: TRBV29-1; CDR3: CSVGTGRSNQPQHF
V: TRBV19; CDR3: CASSIERGDTQYF